The 24 T cell receptor beta chains reported below all come from one sample, sequenced in a study of shared clonotypes between healthy human individuals. Assay: immunoSEQ multiplex PCR; the TCRdb copy retains only in-frame clones and omits some. The sample has over a million clones; around 78% are singletons. Sample: memory CD4+ T cells from PBMCs. The sample's subset: CD45RA-negative fraction. Every receptor here comes from a young man in good health. Some clones in this sample may be carry-over from other donors' samples.

The chain combines TRBV7-9 with TRBJ2-2, with D possibly being TRBD2 (6 bases). The germline gives CDR1 SEHNR, CDR2 FQNEAQ (reference sequence). The CDR3 runs to 18 residues. Deletions cut 2 bases from V and 0 bases from J, with 16 bases between. CDR3 protein: CASSLNRLGGSNTGELFF. The CDR3 coding sequence is TGTGCCAGCAGCTTAAACAGACTCGGGGGATCGAACACCGGGGAGCTGTTTTTT.

CDR3 loop: CASSEGTSGRATDTQYF. The CDR3 DNA sequence: TGCGCCAGCAGCGAGGGGACTAGCGGGAGGGCAACAGATACGCAGTATTTT. The gene calls are TRBV5-1 and TRBJ2-3, with 16 bases that match TRBD2. Germline assignment: CDR1 SGHRS and CDR2 YFSETQ. This CDR3 comprises 17 residues. J gave up 3 bases and V 4 bases, and 5 bases lay outside the gene matches.

J is TRBJ1-2 and V is TRBV15; D gene unclear. The CDR3 has 14 amino acids. CDR1 and CDR2 from the germline V gene are LNHNV and YYDKDF (reference sequence). The V end lost 0 bases, the J end lost 4 bases, and 9 bases lay between the germline ends. CDR3 sequence reads: CATSRDPGLYGYTF. CDR3 DNA: TGTGCCACCAGCAGAGATCCGGGCCTCTATGGCTACACCTTC.

The J gene is TRBJ2-1, the V gene TRBV4-2; 8 nucleotides line up with TRBD2. Trimming cost V 0 bases and J 6 bases; bases outside gene matches: 13. Germline-derived CDR1 and CDR2 are LGHNA and YNFKEQ. CDR3 length: 18 amino acids. The CDR3 loop reads CASSQEGLLAGPGNEQFF. The CDR3 DNA reads as TGTGCCAGCAGCCAAGAAGGACTATTAGCGGGACCGGGCAATGAGCAGTTCTTC.

This clone appeared once. The V call is TRBV4-1, the J call TRBJ2-6; perhaps D is TRBD1 or TRBD2 (6 bases each). Germline lookup yields CDR1 MGHRA and CDR2 YSYEKL. The CDR3 is made up of 18 amino acids. V shed 0 bases and J shed 1 base, with 13 bases lying between them. CDR3 residues: CASSQEARRGSGANVLTF. The CDR3 nucleotides are TGCGCCAGCAGCCAAGAAGCACGGAGGGGGTCTGGGGCCAACGTCCTGACTTTC.

The chain uses TRBV28 and TRBJ2-5; D is possibly TRBD2 (5 bases). Germline V gene data show CDR1 as MDHEN and CDR2 as SYDVKM. V lost 2 bases and J 6 bases, leaving 13 bases between the germline ends. The CDR3 extends over 14 amino acids. This CDR3 is CASSLVGEMKTQYF. The CDR3, as DNA: TGTGCCAGCAGTTTAGTTGGGGAGATGAAGACCCAGTACTTC.

As to this clone: Other DNA sequences in this specimen translate into the identical CDR3. The genes are TRBV28 and TRBJ1-2; no clear D gene. V lost 6 bases to trimming and J lost 4 bases, with 6 bases between them. Germline V gene sequence: CDR1 MDHEN, CDR2 SYDVKM. This CDR3 is built from 11 residues. The DNA of the CDR3 is TGTGCCAGCAGCGGAGGCTATGGCTACACCTTC. The encoded protein is CASSGGYGYTF.

V usage is TRBV11-2 and J usage is TRBJ2-6; 9 bases map to TRBD1. Germline loops: CDR1 SGHAT, CDR2 FQNNGV. V lost 2 bases to trimming and J lost 2 bases; unmatched junction nucleotides: 7. The CDR3 is made up of 18 amino acids. CDR3 DNA: TGTGCCAGCAGCTTAAGGGGACAGGGTCACCCTGGGGCCAACGTCCTGACTTTC. Residues: CASSLRGQGHPGANVLTF.

As for this clone: An end of the junction differs from the germline gene, which may be a read error. DNA of the CDR3: TGCGCCAGCAGCCAGGGAAGGGTGGCGGAAGAGACCCAGTACTTC. This gives the protein CASSQGRVAEETQYF. This chain joins TRBV7-2 and TRBJ2-5, with TRBD1 as a possible D gene (5 bases). Germline V gene sequence: CDR1 SGHTA, CDR2 FQGNSA. The length of the CDR3 is 15 residues.

This rearrangement joins TRBV5-4 to TRBJ1-1, with no clear D. Germline CDR1 reads SGHNT; CDR2 reads YYREEE (reference sequence). V lost 0 bases, J lost 0 bases, and 9 bases lay in between. The CDR3 spans 15 residues. For the CDR3, the DNA is TGTGCCAGCAGCTTGGAATTGCGGGTGAACACTGAAGCTTTCTTT. The encoded protein is CASSLELRVNTEAFF.

V and J are TRBV13 and TRBJ2-3; TRBD1 is a possible D gene (5 bases). V lost 5 bases to trimming and J lost 5 bases, with 11 bases between them. The CDR3 is made up of 13 amino acids. Germline V CDR1 and CDR2: PRHDT, FYEKMQ (reference sequence). CDR3 nucleotide sequence: TGTGCCAGCAGCCGCACAAGGGGAGATACGCAGTATTTT. Translated, it gives CASSRTRGDTQYF.

The chain has TRBV27 and TRBJ1-4; the match to TRBD1 covers 9 bases. CDR3 length: 15 residues. Germline V gives CDR1 MNHEY, CDR2 SMNVEV (reference sequence). The trim removed 1 base at V and 7 bases at J, leaving 4 bases unmatched. The CDR3 coding sequence is TGTGCCAGCAGTTTATGGACAGGGGATGGTGAAAAACTGTTTTTT. Residues: CASSLWTGDGEKLFF.

The V and J genes are TRBV2 and TRBJ2-3; 7 bases agree with TRBD2. The CDR3 is made up of 14 amino acids. The junction had 3 bases not matched to a gene; V was cut back by 4 bases and J by 2 bases. Germline lookup yields CDR1 SNHLY and CDR2 FYNNEI. CDR3 sequence: CASSGLANTDTQYF. CDR3 bases: TGTGCCAGCAGTGGACTAGCAAACACAGATACGCAGTATTTT.

The chain has TRBV27 and TRBJ1-5, with 8 bases lining up with TRBD1. Germline V lookup: CDR1 MNHEY, CDR2 SMNVEV (reference sequence). V dropped 5 bases and J dropped 2; count of bases not matched to a gene: 5. The CDR3 is 15 residues long. Written as DNA, the CDR3 is TGTGCCAGCAGTAGACAGGGGTTGGGCAATCAGCCCCAGCATTTT. As protein: CASSRQGLGNQPQHF.

V and J are TRBV19 and TRBJ1-1; 9 positions agree with TRBD1. The V gene's germline CDR1 is LNHDA and CDR2 SQIVND (reference sequence). After removal of 3 bases from V and 8 bases from J, the junction contained 4 bases not matched to a gene. The CDR3 is 13 amino acids. CDR3 nucleotide sequence: TGTGCCAGTAGTATGGACAGGGGACGAGAAGCTTTCTTT. Translation: CASSMDRGREAFF.

Points on this clone: A much larger clonotype is one base distant, so this may be a read error. The same CDR3 arises from other DNA sequences in this sample as well. The V gene is TRBV6-6, the J gene TRBJ1-1; D ambiguous. The length of the CDR3 is 12 residues. The germline gives CDR1 MNHNY, CDR2 SVGAGI (reference sequence). V lost 1 base and J 0 bases, leaving 0 bases between the germline ends. Written as DNA, the CDR3 is TGTGCCAGCAGTTACTTGAACACTGAAGCTTTCTTT. Amino acids: CASSYLNTEAFF.

Comment on this clone: A read error may account for a junction end that differs from germline. V is TRBV28 and J is TRBJ1-1, with a weak D call TRBD1 (5 bases). CDR1 MDHEN and CDR2 SYDVKM come from the germline V gene. The CDR3 totals 12 residues. The CDR3 protein is CATYSPGSTPPF. The CDR3 nucleotides are TGTGCCACCTACTCCCCAGGGAGCACCCCCCCTTTT.

The J gene is TRBJ2-3, the V gene TRBV6-1, with 8 bases identical to TRBD2. Germline CDR1 is MNHNS and CDR2 is SASEGT. J gave up 0 bases and V 3 bases, and 5 bases lay outside the gene matches. The CDR3 spans 16 residues. CDR3 sequence: CASSDATGGSTDTQYF. CDR3 bases: TGTGCCAGCAGTGATGCGACGGGAGGGAGCACAGATACGCAGTATTTT.

Regarding this clone: Other DNA sequences in this sample translate to the same CDR3. The chain couples TRBV27 to TRBJ2-7, with D perhaps matching TRBD1 or TRBD2 (5 bases each). The CDR3 totals 14 residues. Per germline, CDR1 MNHEY and CDR2 SMNVEV (reference sequence). V was shortened by 1 base and J by 2 bases, with 9 bases between the two germline ends. CDR3 residues: CASSLWGSPYEQYF. CDR3 DNA sequence: TGTGCCAGCAGTTTATGGGGGAGCCCCTACGAGCAGTACTTC.

The CDR3 here is CASSYDTGTGVGEQYF. CDR3 in DNA: TGTGCCAGCAGTTACGATACCGGGACAGGGGTCGGCGAGCAGTACTTC. The rearrangement joins TRBV6-5 to TRBJ2-7; 10 bases agree with TRBD1. Germline V gene data show CDR1 as MNHEY and CDR2 as SVGAGI. The CDR3 is made up of 16 amino acids. V shed 2 bases and J 6 bases; nucleotides not matched to a gene: 10.

This clone was counted between two and nine times. This chain links TRBV5-4 with TRBJ2-2; a possible D gene is TRBD2 (6 bases). The CDR3 runs 15 residues. Germline loops: CDR1 SGHNT, CDR2 YYREEE (reference sequence). Between the trimmed V and J ends, which lost 4 bases and 2 bases, there was a span of 12 bases. The chain's CDR3 is CASSRGLSNTGELFF. The CDR3 DNA reads as TGTGCCAGCAGCCGGGGACTCTCTAACACCGGGGAGCTGTTTTTT.

Points on this clone: The sample carries other DNA sequences with the same CDR3. The chain uses TRBV27 and TRBJ2-7; 12 nucleotides line up with TRBD2. V lost 3 bases to trimming and J lost 4 bases; unmatched junction nucleotides: 4. Germline assignment: CDR1 MNHEY and CDR2 SMNVEV (reference sequence). The length of the CDR3 is 15 residues. The CDR3 loop reads CASSLASGRGYEQYF. CDR3 nucleotides: TGTGCCAGCAGTTTGGCTAGCGGGAGGGGGTACGAGCAGTACTTC.

The chain joins TRBV6-1 to TRBJ2-5, with 8 bases identical to TRBD1. CDR3 length: 15 amino acids. The V and J ends lost 6 bases and 2 bases, in that order; junction bases with no gene match: 8. Per the germline V gene, CDR1 is MNHNS and CDR2 is SASEGT. In nucleotides, the CDR3 is TGTGCCAGCAGGACCGGGACAGGCGGACAAGAGACCCAGTACTTC. This translates into CASRTGTGGQETQYF.

Of note for this clone: This specimen includes other DNA sequences encoding the same CDR3. The chain links TRBV5-1 to TRBJ2-7, with TRBD1 identical over 8 bases. Germline V gene sequence: CDR1 SGHRS, CDR2 YFSETQ. The J segment lost 0 bases and the V segment lost 3 bases, leaving 2 bases of the junction unmatched. The CDR3 extends over 14 amino acids. CDR3: CASSSGQGSYEQYF. The CDR3 DNA is TGCGCCAGCAGCTCAGGACAGGGCTCCTACGAGCAGTACTTC.